These 31 T cell receptor beta chains were sequenced from one sample in a study of blood T cell repertoires in COVID-19. Sequencing was performed with immunoSEQ multiplex PCR; in TCRdb, only in-frame clones are kept and a portion is missing. Counted here are approximately 140,000 clones, around 84% occurring once; the ten biggest clones make up about 2.3%. The source material was PBMCs or T cells enriched from blood (not recorded which). These receptors originate from a man aged 35 to 55 with acute COVID-19.

This clone was found once. V and J are TRBV2 and TRBJ1-5; D gene unclear. V was shortened by 7 bases and J by 7 bases, with 14 bases between the two germline ends. Germline V gene data show CDR1 as SNHLY and CDR2 as FYNNEI. This CDR3 contains 13 residues. Here the CDR3 reads CASMAEGRQPQHF. In DNA, the CDR3 is TGTGCCAGCATGGCTGAGGGTCGGCAGCCCCAGCATTTT.

The rearrangement uses TRBV5-1 and TRBJ2-3, with 15 bases matching TRBD2. J was trimmed by 4 bases and V by 3 bases; bases with no gene match: 9. Germline assignment: CDR1 SGHRS and CDR2 YFSETQ. This CDR3 contains 18 residues. The chain's CDR3 is CASSSGLAGGPGADTQYF. The CDR3 region has the DNA TGCGCCAGCAGCTCCGGACTAGCGGGAGGGCCGGGGGCAGATACGCAGTATTTT.

This chain uses TRBV3-1 (or the pseudogene TRBV3-2) with TRBJ1-1; D gene uncertain. Trimming shortened V by 6 bases and J by 4 bases, and 15 bases separated the two germline ends. The CDR3 is 14 residues long. Germline-derived CDR1 and CDR2 are LGHDT and YNNKEL (reference sequence). The CDR3 sequence: CASSNSLSRTEAFF. CDR3 nucleotide sequence: TGTGCCAGCAGTAACAGCCTCAGTCGCACTGAAGCTTTCTTT.

This rearrangement joins TRBV5-1 to TRBJ2-1; 12 bases line up with TRBD2. Germline loops: CDR1 SGHRS, CDR2 YFSETQ. This CDR3 region has 15 residues. Trimming cost V 2 bases and J 6 bases; bases outside gene matches: 3. The CDR3 DNA follows: TGCGCCAGCAGCTTAACGACTAGCGGGAGCAATGAGCAGTTCTTC. Translation: CASSLTTSGSNEQFF.

The chain joins TRBV7-3 to TRBJ2-5; D might be TRBD2 (5 bases). Per germline, CDR1 SGHTA and CDR2 FQGTGA. V lost 4 bases to trimming and J lost 6 bases, with 9 bases between them. The CDR3 sequence is 12 residues long. CDR3 in DNA: TGTGCCAGCAGCTCGGACTCGAAGACCCAGTACTTC. Residues: CASSSDSKTQYF.

The chain recombines TRBV19 with TRBJ1-5; D is possibly TRBD1 (5 bases). Looked up from germline, CDR1 is LNHDA and CDR2 is SQIVND (reference sequence). This CDR3 has 16 amino acids. Trimming removed 0 bases at V and 6 bases at J, with 15 bases between. The CDR3, as DNA: TGTGCCAGTAGTATAGATCTATTGGGGCAGGGTCAGCCCCAGCATTTT. Its translation: CASSIDLLGQGQPQHF.

The chain employs TRBV19 and TRBJ1-5, with 7 bases matching TRBD1. The trim removed 6 bases at V and 2 bases at J, leaving 10 bases unmatched. The CDR3 has 16 amino acids. Germline lookup yields CDR1 LNHDA and CDR2 SQIVND (reference sequence). The CDR3 protein is CASSLFYDRGNQPQHF. CDR3 nucleotide sequence: TGTGCCAGTAGCCTCTTTTATGACAGGGGCAATCAGCCCCAGCATTTT.

V and J are TRBV18 and TRBJ1-5; 10 bases agree with TRBD1. This CDR3 has 14 amino acids. Trimming cost V 3 bases and J 8 bases; bases outside gene matches: 4. Germline loops: CDR1 KGHSH, CDR2 LQKENI. The CDR3 DNA reads TGTGCCAGCTCACCCGGACAGGGGGGGGAGCCCCAGCATTTT. Translating it yields CASSPGQGGEPQHF.

This rearrangement joins TRBV18 to TRBJ2-2; 12 bases map to TRBD2. The germline gives CDR1 KGHSH, CDR2 LQKENI. The CDR3 has 17 residues. V trimming: 3 bases; J trimming: 1 base; junction bases outside the gene matches: 3. In nucleotides, the CDR3 is TGTGCCAGCTCACCCCGGACTAGCGGGGTGAACACCGGGGAGCTGTTTTTT. It specifies CASSPRTSGVNTGELFF.

The V call is TRBV7-9, the J call TRBJ1-2; unclear D gene. V lost 5 bases and J 4 bases, leaving 20 bases between the germline ends. The germline gives CDR1 SEHNR, CDR2 FQNEAQ (reference sequence). The CDR3 extends over 16 amino acids. CDR3 sequence (DNA): TGTGCCAGCAGCCCCCGCGGTGTCTTATGGCCCTATGGCTACACCTTC. Translating gives CASSPRGVLWPYGYTF.

This rearrangement joins TRBV19 to TRBJ2-7; D perhaps matches TRBD1 (6 bases). The CDR3 has 11 amino acids. V was trimmed by 4 bases and J by 7 bases, leaving 8 bases between them. The germline gives CDR1 LNHDA, CDR2 SQIVND (reference sequence). The CDR3 DNA reads as TGTGCCAGTAGTAATAGGGGGGAGCAGTACTTC. It is translated as CASSNRGEQYF.

This chain joins TRBV6-5 and TRBJ2-6; D is unclear. V lost 4 bases and J 4 bases, leaving 8 bases between the germline ends. The CDR3 totals 14 residues. Looked up from germline, CDR1 is MNHEY and CDR2 is SVGAGI. Here the CDR3 DNA reads TGTGCCAGCAGTTCCTCCCCGGGGGCCAACGTCCTGACTTTC. This codes for CASSSSPGANVLTF.

This clone has just one count. This chain joins TRBV2 and TRBJ1-5; D is possibly TRBD1 (6 bases). The CDR3 loop spans 14 amino acids. The germline V gene encodes CDR1 SNHLY and CDR2 FYNNEI. The V end lost 7 bases, the J end lost 2 bases, and 12 bases lay between the germline ends. CDR3 sequence: CASKRGMGNQPQHF. The CDR3 DNA reads TGTGCCAGCAAGAGGGGGATGGGCAATCAGCCCCAGCATTTT.

The genes are TRBV6-2 or TRBV6-3 and TRBJ2-2; TRBD2 agrees at 9 bases. Looked up from germline, CDR1 is MNHEY and CDR2 is SVGEGT. V lost 4 bases to trimming and J lost 4 bases; unmatched junction nucleotides: 4. The CDR3 has 15 amino acids. The CDR3 sequence is CASSWVLAGTGELFF. CDR3 nucleotide sequence: TGTGCCAGCAGTTGGGTACTAGCGGGCACCGGGGAGCTGTTTTTT.

As concerns this clone: The same CDR3 can be traced to other DNA sequences in this sample. The chain links TRBV7-9 to TRBJ1-5, with 8 bases that match TRBD1. The CDR3 spans 14 residues. The V and J ends lost 1 base and 4 bases, in that order; junction bases with no gene match: 0. Germline-derived CDR1 and CDR2 are SEHNR and FQNEAQ (reference sequence). As DNA, the CDR3 is TGTGCCAGCAGCTTAGGACAGGGGAATCAGCCCCAGCATTTT. Its translation is CASSLGQGNQPQHF.

The chain links TRBV28 to TRBJ1-3; D is unresolved. Trimming shortened V by 3 bases and J by 9 bases, and 18 bases separated the two germline ends. This CDR3 region has 15 residues. Germline CDR1 and CDR2: MDHEN and SYDVKM. CDR3 sequence: CASSFSPPGRGTIYF. The CDR3 DNA reads as TGTGCCAGCAGTTTTTCTCCTCCCGGACGGGGCACCATATATTTT.

This chain uses TRBV24-1 with TRBJ1-2; 7 bases agree with TRBD1. This CDR3 spans 12 amino acids. The V and J ends lost 7 bases and 9 bases, in that order; junction bases with no gene match: 7. From germline, CDR1 is KGHDR and CDR2 SFDVKD. CDR3 region: CATSDRVLRYTF. Here the CDR3 DNA reads TGTGCCACCAGCGACAGGGTCCTACGCTACACCTTC.

V gene TRBV2 combines with J gene TRBJ2-3; 8 bases line up with TRBD2. CDR1 and CDR2 from the germline V gene are SNHLY and FYNNEI. Trimming removed 5 bases from V and 4 bases from J; junction bases left unmatched: 5. The CDR3 loop spans 14 amino acids. CDR3 bases: TGTGCCAGCAGTCCCCTTAGCGGGGCAGATACGCAGTATTTT. This codes for CASSPLSGADTQYF.

The chain carries TRBV19 and TRBJ1-5; the match to TRBD1 covers 9 bases. J was trimmed by 6 bases and V by 9 bases; bases with no gene match: 3. Per the germline V gene, CDR1 is LNHDA and CDR2 is SQIVND (reference sequence). This CDR3 contains 12 residues. The CDR3 spells CASTDRGQPQHF. DNA of the CDR3: TGTGCCAGCACGGACAGGGGTCAGCCCCAGCATTTT.

V and J are TRBV28 and TRBJ2-7; possibly TRBD2 for D (5 bases). Trimming removed 7 bases from V and 9 bases from J, with 19 bases in between. Germline values: CDR1 MDHEN, CDR2 SYDVKM. CDR3 length equals 13 residues. The CDR3 loop reads CASTMDWRSGQYF. CDR3 sequence (DNA): TGTGCCAGCACTATGGACTGGAGGTCGGGGCAGTACTTC.

The chain joins TRBV12-3 or TRBV12-4 to TRBJ1-2; D call uncertain. V was cut by 7 bases and J by 2 bases, with 8 bases left in between. This CDR3 has 12 amino acids. The CDR3 loop reads CASKLPNYGYTF. Here the CDR3 DNA reads TGTGCCAGCAAACTCCCCAACTATGGCTACACCTTC.

This clone was observed once. The chain has TRBV5-6 and TRBJ1-2; 11 nucleotides match TRBD1. V shed 3 bases, J shed 6 bases, and the junction held 4 bases outside the gene matches. This CDR3 has 14 amino acids. CDR1 and CDR2 (germline): SGHDT, YYEEEE. The CDR3 loop reads CASSSLDRGHGYTF. In DNA, the CDR3 is TGTGCCAGCAGCTCGCTGGACAGGGGGCATGGCTACACCTTC.

This chain connects TRBV9 to TRBJ2-7, with 10 bases that match TRBD2. This CDR3 contains 15 residues. Germline CDR1 reads SGDLS; CDR2 reads YYNGEE. V gave up 4 bases and J gave up 4 bases; unmatched junction bases: 8. CDR3 region: CASSPSGGALYEQYF. The CDR3 nucleotides are TGTGCCAGCAGCCCTAGCGGGGGCGCCTTATACGAGCAGTACTTC.

For the CDR3, the DNA is TGTGCCTCTATCTCAGGGGTCAATTCACCCCTCCACTTT. It yields the protein CASISGVNSPLHF. V is TRBV2 and J is TRBJ1-6; TRBD1 is a possible D gene (6 bases). In germline, CDR1 is SNHLY, CDR2 FYNNEI. The CDR3 sequence is 13 residues long. Deletions cut 11 bases from V and 7 bases from J, with 15 bases between. Together with reference TRBV2 and TRBJ1-6, the CDR3 gives the full variable domain: EPEVTQTPSHQVTQMGQEVILRCVPISNHLYFYWYRQILGQKVEFLVSFYNNEISEKSEIFDDQFSVERPDGSNFTLKIRSTKLEDSAMYFCASISGVNSPLHFGNGTRLTVT.

The gene calls are TRBV5-4 and TRBJ2-5; D is possibly TRBD2 (6 bases). Between the trimmed V and J ends, which lost 4 bases and 3 bases, there was a span of 13 bases. The germline V gene has CDR1 SGHNT and CDR2 YYREEE (reference sequence). CDR3 length equals 14 residues. This chain's CDR3 is CASSTGLREETQYF. CDR3 bases: TGTGCCAGCAGCACGGGACTGAGGGAAGAGACCCAGTACTTC. Combining the CDR3 with reference TRBV5-4 and TRBJ2-5 gives the whole variable domain ETGVTQSPTHLIKTRGQQVTLRCSSQSGHNTVSWYQQALGQGPQFIFQYYREEENGRGNFPPRFSGLQFPNYSSELNVNALELDDSALYLCASSTGLREETQYFGPGTRLLVL.

The chain uses TRBV18 and TRBJ1-1; 7 bases line up with TRBD1. Per germline, CDR1 KGHSH and CDR2 LQKENI. This CDR3 spans 16 amino acids. V shed 2 bases, J shed 2 bases, and the junction held 8 bases outside the gene matches. In DNA form, the CDR3 reads TGTGCCAGCTCACCAATCCAGGGGGGAGGAAACACTGAAGCTTTCTTT. Residues: CASSPIQGGGNTEAFF.

This chain uses TRBV7-3 with TRBJ1-2, with 8 bases fitting TRBD1. The germline CDR1 and CDR2 sequences are SGHTA and FQGTGA. V lost 6 bases and J lost 7; bases outside the gene matches: 7. This CDR3 is 13 amino acids long. CDR3 region: CASSTGGAGGYTF. The CDR3 region has the DNA TGTGCCAGCAGTACAGGGGGTGCGGGTGGCTACACCTTC. The full variable domain, with the rest looked up from reference TRBV7-3 and TRBJ1-2, is GAGVSQTPSNKVTEKGKYVELRCDPISGHTALYWYRQSLGQGPEFLIYFQGTGAADDSGLPNDRFFAVRPEGSVSTLKIQRTERGDSAVYLCASSTGGAGGYTFGSGTRLTVV.

CDR3 sequence reads: CASSPGGYEQYF. The DNA of the CDR3 is TGTGCCAGTAGTCCCGGGGGCTACGAGCAGTACTTC. J is TRBJ2-7 and V is TRBV19; a possible D gene is TRBD2 (6 bases). This CDR3 contains 12 residues. CDR1 and CDR2 (germline): LNHDA, SQIVND (reference sequence). Trimming took off 5 bases at V and 3 bases at J, with 8 bases between the two ends.

The chain recombines TRBV9 with TRBJ1-3, with TRBD1 identical over 9 bases. The CDR3 runs 15 residues. Germline assignment: CDR1 SGDLS and CDR2 YYNGEE. Losses at the gene ends were 0 bases for V and 6 bases for J; bases not matched to a gene: 4. The CDR3 DNA reads as TGTGCCAGCAGCGTAGGGGGACAGGGTTTAAACACCATATATTTT. Translation: CASSVGGQGLNTIYF.

The chain employs TRBV13 and TRBJ2-7, with a possible D match to TRBD1 (6 bases). Trimming took 2 bases from V and 0 from J, leaving 11 bases between them. The CDR3 spans 15 residues. Germline V gene sequence: CDR1 PRHDT, CDR2 FYEKMQ (reference sequence). The CDR3 nucleotides read TGTGCCAGCAGCTTAAATGACAGGCTCTCCTACGAGCAGTACTTC. Translated, it gives CASSLNDRLSYEQYF.

The chain is built from TRBV5-5 and TRBJ1-4; a possible D gene is TRBD1 (6 bases). The germline V and J ends were trimmed by 5 bases and 0 bases, with 11 bases remaining between them. The CDR3 runs 15 residues. CDR1 and CDR2 from the germline V gene are SGHKS and YYEKEE (reference sequence). Here the CDR3 DNA reads TGTGCCAGCAGAGGACAGCCAGCAACTAATGAAAAACTGTTTTTT. Translation gives CASRGQPATNEKLFF.